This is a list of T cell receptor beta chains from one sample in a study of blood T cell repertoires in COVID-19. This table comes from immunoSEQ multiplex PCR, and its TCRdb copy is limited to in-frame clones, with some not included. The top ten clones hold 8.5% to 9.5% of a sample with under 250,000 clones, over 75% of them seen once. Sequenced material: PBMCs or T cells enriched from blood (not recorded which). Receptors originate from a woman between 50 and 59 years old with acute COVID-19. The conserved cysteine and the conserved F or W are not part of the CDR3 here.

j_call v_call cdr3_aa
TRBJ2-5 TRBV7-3 ASSLKTGGRETQY
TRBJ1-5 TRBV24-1 ATVEAQPQH
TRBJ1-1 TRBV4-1 ASSPGTGVGTEAF
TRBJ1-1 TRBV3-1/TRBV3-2 ASSREGYGVRGAF
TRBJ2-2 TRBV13 ASSSTGNGGGELF
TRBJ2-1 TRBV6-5 ASSRDSNYNEQF
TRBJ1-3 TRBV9 ASSVVGGFGNTIY
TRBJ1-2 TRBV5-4 ASSLRFSGNYGYT
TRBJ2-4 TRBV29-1 SVQAEIDIQY
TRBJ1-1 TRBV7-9 ASSLGGTEPEAF
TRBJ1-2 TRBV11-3 ASSPGQGAYGYT
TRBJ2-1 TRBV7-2 ASSLEAGVYNEQF
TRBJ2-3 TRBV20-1 SARSGNTQY
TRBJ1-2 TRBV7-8 ASSFSGVGGYT
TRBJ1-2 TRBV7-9 ASSLGDYGYT
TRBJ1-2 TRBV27 ASSSGTGANGYT
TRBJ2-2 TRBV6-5 ASLGTSGGAGELF
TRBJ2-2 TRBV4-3 ASSPELPTGELF
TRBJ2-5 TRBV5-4 ASSSKTEIEAQY
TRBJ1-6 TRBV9 ASSLRGQGESPLH
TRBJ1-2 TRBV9 ASSVLSGSYGYT
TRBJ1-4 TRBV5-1 ASSSGTGGDIREKLF
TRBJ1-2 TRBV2 ASSERRQGGGYT
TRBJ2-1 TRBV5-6 ASSWGTGGSYNEQF
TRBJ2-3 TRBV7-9 AWHRGGLARDTQY
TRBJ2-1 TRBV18 ASSPRLAGALSYNEQF
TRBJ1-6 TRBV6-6 ASRGDSSNSPLH
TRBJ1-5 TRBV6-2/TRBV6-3 ASSYRGNFGNQPQH
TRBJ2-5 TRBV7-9 ASSPRTGGRETQY
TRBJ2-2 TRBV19 ASSTDRGLTGELF
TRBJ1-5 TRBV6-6 ASSYGTGSLSQPQH
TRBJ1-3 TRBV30 AWDRDKAGNTIY
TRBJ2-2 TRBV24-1 ATSDPGSYTGELF
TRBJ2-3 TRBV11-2 ASSLNWASGPDTQY
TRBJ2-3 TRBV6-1 ASSESWSITDTQY
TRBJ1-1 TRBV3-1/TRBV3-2 ASSHNLNTEAF
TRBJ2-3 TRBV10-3 AISYDWGGGAVTDTQY
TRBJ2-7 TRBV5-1 ASSSGTGGYEQY
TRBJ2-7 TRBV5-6 ASSFRTFSYEQY
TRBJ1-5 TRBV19 ASSAGGGQPQH
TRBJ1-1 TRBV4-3 ASSRLGNTEAF
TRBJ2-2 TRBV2 ASRVSGGRGELF
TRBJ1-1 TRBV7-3 ASSPLDRGNTEAF
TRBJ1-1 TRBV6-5 ATKDEGNTEAF
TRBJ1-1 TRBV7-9 ASSRREAWSYTEAF
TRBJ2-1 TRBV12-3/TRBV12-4 ASSSGLAAEQF
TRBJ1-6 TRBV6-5 ASSYSGAADNSPLH
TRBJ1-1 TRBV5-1 ASSPGSRDTEAF
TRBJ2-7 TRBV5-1 ASSLQGWEQY
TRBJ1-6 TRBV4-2 ASSPDGTGLTSPLH
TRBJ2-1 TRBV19 ASSAGRGSGEQF
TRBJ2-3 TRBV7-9 ASSFEGTADTQY
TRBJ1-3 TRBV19 ASSRDRKNTIY
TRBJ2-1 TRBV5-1 ASSLGDVSYNEQF
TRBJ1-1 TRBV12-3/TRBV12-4 ASSLGRNTEAF
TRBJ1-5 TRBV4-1 ASSHGQLYSNQPQH
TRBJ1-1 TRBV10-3 AISESGTGGITEAF
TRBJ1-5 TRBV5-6 ASSLAGGDQPQH
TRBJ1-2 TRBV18 ASSPPTGSFWGYT